These 3 T cell receptor beta chains originate from one sample sequenced in a study of PD-L1 blockade in urothelial cancer. Documented time point: pretreatment peripheral blood. Clones were read by immunoSEQ multiplex PCR, and TCRdb kept only the in-frame ones, dropping some. The sample records about 87,000 clones, 65% to 85% being singletons. This specimen consisted of PBMCs, obtained around atezolizumab (anti-PD-L1) treatment. Receptor source: a man aged 60-69 years with urothelial cancer.

This clone was seen more than once but under ten times. The CDR3, as DNA: TGTGCCAGCAGCAGACAGGGCAATAATGAAAAACTGTTTTTT. As protein: CASSRQGNNEKLFF. The chain joins TRBV6-1 to TRBJ1-4; 7 bases are a match to TRBD1. In germline, CDR1 is MNHNS, CDR2 SASEGT. The CDR3 loop spans 14 amino acids. Losses at the gene ends were 6 bases for V and 4 bases for J; bases not matched to a gene: 5.

The chain uses TRBV10-3 and TRBJ2-1; TRBD1 matches at 7 bases. The CDR3 has 14 amino acids. Germline lookup yields CDR1 ENHRY and CDR2 SYGVKD. The V gene end was trimmed by 11 bases and the J gene end by 0 bases; junction bases not matched to a gene: 7. The CDR3 protein is CACSWDSSYNEQFF. The CDR3 nucleotides read TGTGCCTGCAGCTGGGACAGCTCCTACAATGAGCAGTTCTTC.

The rearrangement links TRBV4-1 to TRBJ2-1; maybe TRBD2 (5 bases). V was clipped by 6 bases and J by 2 bases, with 17 bases between them. The CDR3 sequence is 16 residues long. Germline V lookup: CDR1 MGHRA, CDR2 YSYEKL. The CDR3 coding sequence is TGCGCCAGCAGACCATTAGGGAGCCGAACCTACAATGAGCAGTTCTTC. Translation gives CASRPLGSRTYNEQFF.